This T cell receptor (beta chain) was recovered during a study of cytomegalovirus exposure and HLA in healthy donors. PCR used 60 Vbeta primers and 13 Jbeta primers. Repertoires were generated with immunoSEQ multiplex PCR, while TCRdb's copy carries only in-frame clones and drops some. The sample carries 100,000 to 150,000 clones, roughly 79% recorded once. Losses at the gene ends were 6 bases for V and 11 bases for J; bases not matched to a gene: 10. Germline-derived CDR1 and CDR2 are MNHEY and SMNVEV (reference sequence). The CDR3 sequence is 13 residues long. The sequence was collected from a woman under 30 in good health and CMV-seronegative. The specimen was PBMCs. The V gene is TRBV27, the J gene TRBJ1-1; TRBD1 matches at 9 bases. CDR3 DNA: TGTGCCAGCAGGAATCCCGGGACAGGGTTGGCTTTCTTT. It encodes CASRNPGTGLAFF.